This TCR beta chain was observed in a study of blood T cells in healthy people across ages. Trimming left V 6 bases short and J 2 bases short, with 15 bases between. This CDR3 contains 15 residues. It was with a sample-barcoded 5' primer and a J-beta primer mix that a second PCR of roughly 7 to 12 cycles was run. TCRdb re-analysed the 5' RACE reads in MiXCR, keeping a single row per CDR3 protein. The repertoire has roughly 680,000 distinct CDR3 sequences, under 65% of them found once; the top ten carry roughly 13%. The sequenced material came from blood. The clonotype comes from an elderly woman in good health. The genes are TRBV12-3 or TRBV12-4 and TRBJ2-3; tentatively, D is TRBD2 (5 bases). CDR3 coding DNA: TGTGCCAGCAGCAACTCCGGGGTGGCCACAGATACGCAGTATTTT. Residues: CASSNSGVATDTQYF.